The present entry profiles one TCR beta chain with its context. Its antigen is currently unknown. V was pared by 3 bases and J by 2 bases, with 4 bases between. CDR1 and CDR2 (germline): GTSNPN, SVGIG (reference sequence). This CDR3 has 11 residues. This sample is part of a study of immune evolution from preneoplasia to lung adenocarcinoma. About the research overall: HLA loss of heterozygosity: about 7% AIS, about 15% MIA, roughly 35% ADC, none AAH.

Premalignant or tumor cells were enriched by macro-dissection after pathologic assessment. Whole-study results and caveats: Normal lung had highest clonality; later lesions appeared denser, more diverse. Normal lung had the highest top T cell clone frequencies.

Generated by immunoSEQ multiplex PCR, the TCRdb table keeps only in-frame clones and is missing some. The sample holds several thousand clones, around nine tenths seen once. The source of this sequence is a donor older than 65 with lung adenocarcinoma. Sequencing input: FFPE minimally invasive lung adenocarcinoma tissue. The chain links TRBV30 to TRBJ1-1; unclear D gene. CDR3: CAWRENTEAFF. CDR3 in DNA: TGTGCCTGGAGGGAAAACACTGAAGCTTTCTTT. Looking up the rest from reference TRBV30 and TRBJ1-1 gives the full variable domain: SQTIHQWPATLVQPVGSPLSLECTVEGTSNPNLYWYRQAAGRGLQLLFYSVGIGQISSEVPQNLSASRPQDRQFILSSKKLLLSDSGFYLCAWRENTEAFFGQGTRLTVV.